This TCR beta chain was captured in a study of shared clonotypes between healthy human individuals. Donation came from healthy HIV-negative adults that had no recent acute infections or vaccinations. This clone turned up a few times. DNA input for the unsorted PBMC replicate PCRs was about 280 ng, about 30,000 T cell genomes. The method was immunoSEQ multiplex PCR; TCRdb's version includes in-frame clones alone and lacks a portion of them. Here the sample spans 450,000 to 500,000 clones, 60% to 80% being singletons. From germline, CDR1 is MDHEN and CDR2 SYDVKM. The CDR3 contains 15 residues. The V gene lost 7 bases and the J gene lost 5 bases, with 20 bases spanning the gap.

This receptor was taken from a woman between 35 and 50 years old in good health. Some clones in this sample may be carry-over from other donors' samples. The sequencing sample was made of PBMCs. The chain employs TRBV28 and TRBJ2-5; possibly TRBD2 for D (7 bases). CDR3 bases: TGTGCCAGCACCGAAGGGGGGGGTGAGGTCGAGACCCAGTACTTC. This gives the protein CASTEGGGEVETQYF.